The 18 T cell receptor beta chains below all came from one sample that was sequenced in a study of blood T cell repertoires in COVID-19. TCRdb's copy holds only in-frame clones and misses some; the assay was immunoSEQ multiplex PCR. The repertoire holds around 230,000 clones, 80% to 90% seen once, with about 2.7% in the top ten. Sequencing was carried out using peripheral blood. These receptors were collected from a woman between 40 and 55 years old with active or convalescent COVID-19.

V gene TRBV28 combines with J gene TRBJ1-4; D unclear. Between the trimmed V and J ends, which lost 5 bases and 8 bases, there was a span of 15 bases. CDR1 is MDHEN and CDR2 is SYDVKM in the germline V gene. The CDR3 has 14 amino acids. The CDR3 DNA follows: TGTGCCAGCAGTCCGAGATCCTTAACCGAAAAACTGTTTTTT. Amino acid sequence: CASSPRSLTEKLFF.

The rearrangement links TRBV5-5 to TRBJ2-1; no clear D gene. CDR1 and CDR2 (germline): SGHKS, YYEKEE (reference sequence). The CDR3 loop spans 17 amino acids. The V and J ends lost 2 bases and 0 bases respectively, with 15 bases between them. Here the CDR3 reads CASSFTRSRSSYNEQFF. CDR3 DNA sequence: TGTGCCAGCAGCTTCACCCGAAGTCGTAGCTCCTACAATGAGCAGTTCTTC.

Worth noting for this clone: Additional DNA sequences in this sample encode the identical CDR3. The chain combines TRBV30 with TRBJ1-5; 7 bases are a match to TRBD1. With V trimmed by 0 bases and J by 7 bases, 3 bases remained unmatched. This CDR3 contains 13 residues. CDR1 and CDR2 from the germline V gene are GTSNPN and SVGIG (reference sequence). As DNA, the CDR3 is TGTGCCTGGAGTGTACAGGGGAGGCAGCCCCAGCATTTT. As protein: CAWSVQGRQPQHF.

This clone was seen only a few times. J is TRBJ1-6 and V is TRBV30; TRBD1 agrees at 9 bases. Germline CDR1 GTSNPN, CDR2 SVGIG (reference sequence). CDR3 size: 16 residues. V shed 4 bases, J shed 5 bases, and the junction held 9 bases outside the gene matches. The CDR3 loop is CAWKAGTGWDNSPLHF. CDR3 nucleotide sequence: TGTGCCTGGAAAGCCGGGACAGGGTGGGATAATTCACCCCTCCACTTT.

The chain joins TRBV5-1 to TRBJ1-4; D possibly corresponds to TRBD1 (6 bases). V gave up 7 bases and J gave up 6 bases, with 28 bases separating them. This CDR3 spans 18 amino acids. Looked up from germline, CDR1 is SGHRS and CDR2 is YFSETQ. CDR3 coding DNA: TGCGCCAGCCGAAGACGTACGAAACAGGGTTTTACTCATGAAAAACTGTTTTTT. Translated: CASRRRTKQGFTHEKLFF.

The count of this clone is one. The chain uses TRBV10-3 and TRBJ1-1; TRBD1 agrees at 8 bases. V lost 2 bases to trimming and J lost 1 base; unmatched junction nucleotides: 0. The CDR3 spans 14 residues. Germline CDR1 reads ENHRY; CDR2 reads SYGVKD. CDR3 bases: TGTGCCATCAGTGAGACAGGGGGGAACACTGAAGCTTTCTTT. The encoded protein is CAISETGGNTEAFF.

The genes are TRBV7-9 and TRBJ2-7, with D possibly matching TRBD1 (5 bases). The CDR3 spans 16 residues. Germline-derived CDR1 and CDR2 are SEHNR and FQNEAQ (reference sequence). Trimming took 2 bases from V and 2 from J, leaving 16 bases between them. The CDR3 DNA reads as TGTGCCAGCAGCTTAAGGGGTGACCTCAGCCCCTACGAGCAGTACTTC. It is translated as CASSLRGDLSPYEQYF.

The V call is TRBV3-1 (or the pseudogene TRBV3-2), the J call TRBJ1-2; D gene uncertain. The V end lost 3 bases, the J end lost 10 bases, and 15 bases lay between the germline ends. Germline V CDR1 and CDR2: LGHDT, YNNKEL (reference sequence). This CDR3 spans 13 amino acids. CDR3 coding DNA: TGTGCCAGCAGCCAGCGGACTGACCCCCACTACACCTTC. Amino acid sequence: CASSQRTDPHYTF.

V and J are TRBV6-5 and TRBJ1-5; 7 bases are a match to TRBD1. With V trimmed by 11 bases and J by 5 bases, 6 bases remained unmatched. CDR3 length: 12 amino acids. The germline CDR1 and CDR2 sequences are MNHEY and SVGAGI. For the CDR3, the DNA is TGTGCCTCTCGACAGGGAGATCAGCCCCAGCATTTT. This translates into CASRQGDQPQHF.

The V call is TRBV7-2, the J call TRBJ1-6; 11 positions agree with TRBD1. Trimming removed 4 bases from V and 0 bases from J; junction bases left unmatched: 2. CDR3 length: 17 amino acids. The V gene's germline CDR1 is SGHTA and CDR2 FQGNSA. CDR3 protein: CASSSGTGGSYNSPLHF. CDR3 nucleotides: TGTGCCAGCAGCTCCGGGACAGGGGGCTCCTATAATTCACCCCTCCACTTT.

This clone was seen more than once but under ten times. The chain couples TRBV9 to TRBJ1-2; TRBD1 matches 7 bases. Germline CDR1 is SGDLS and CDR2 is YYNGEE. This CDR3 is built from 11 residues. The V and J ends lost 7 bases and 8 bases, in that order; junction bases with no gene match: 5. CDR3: CASSGGDGYTF. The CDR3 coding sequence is TGTGCCAGCTCAGGGGGTGACGGCTACACCTTC.

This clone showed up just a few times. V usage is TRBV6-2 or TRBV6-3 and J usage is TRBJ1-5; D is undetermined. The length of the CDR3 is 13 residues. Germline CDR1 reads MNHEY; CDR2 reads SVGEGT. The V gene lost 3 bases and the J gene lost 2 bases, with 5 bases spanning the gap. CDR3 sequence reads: CASSYAGNQPQHF. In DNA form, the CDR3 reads TGTGCCAGCAGTTATGCGGGCAATCAGCCCCAGCATTTT.

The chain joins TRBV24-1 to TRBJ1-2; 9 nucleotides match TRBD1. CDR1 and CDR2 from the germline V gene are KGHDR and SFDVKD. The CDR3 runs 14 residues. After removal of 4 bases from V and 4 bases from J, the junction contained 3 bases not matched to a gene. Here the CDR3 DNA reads TGTGCCACCAGTGACCCGGGACAGGGCTATGGCTACACCTTC. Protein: CATSDPGQGYGYTF.

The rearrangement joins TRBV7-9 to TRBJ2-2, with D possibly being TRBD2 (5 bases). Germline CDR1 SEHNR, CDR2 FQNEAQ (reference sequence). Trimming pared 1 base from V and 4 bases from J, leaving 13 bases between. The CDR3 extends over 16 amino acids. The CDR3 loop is CASSLDIWGATGELFF. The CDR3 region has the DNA TGTGCCAGCAGCTTAGATATTTGGGGAGCCACCGGGGAGCTGTTTTTT.

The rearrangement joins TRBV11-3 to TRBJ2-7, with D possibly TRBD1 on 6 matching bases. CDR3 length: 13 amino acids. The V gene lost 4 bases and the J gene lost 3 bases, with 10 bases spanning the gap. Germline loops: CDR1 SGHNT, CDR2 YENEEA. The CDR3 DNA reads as TGTGCCAGCAGCTCTCAGGGGAACTACGAGCAGTACTTC. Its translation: CASSSQGNYEQYF.

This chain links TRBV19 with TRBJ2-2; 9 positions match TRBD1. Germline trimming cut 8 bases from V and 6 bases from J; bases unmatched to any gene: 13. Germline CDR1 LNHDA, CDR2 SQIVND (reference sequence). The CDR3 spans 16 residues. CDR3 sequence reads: CASGPLGTGRAGELFF. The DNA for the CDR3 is TGTGCCAGTGGTCCACTCGGGACAGGGAGGGCCGGGGAGCTGTTTTTT.

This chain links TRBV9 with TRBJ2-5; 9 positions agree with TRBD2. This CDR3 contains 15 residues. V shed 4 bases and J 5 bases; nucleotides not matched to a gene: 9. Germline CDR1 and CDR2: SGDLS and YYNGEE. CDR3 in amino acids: CASSLSSSGSETQYF. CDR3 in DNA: TGTGCCAGCAGCCTCAGCAGTAGCGGGAGTGAGACCCAGTACTTC. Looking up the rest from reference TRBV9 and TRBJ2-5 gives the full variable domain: DSGVTQTPKHLITATGQRVTLRCSPRSGDLSVYWYQQSLDQGLQFLIQYYNGEERAKGNILERFSAQQFPDLHSELNLSSLELGDSALYFCASSLSSSGSETQYFGPGTRLLVL.

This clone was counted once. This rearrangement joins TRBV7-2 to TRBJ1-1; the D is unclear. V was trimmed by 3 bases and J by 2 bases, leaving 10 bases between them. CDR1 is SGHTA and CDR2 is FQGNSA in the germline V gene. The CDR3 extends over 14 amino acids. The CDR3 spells CASSFQVGNTEAFF. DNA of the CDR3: TGTGCCAGCAGCTTCCAGGTTGGCAACACTGAAGCTTTCTTT.